This T cell receptor beta chain was obtained from a study of early T cells in non-severe SARS-CoV-2 infection. At the level of the study: Bulk RNA taken from unsorted whole blood was sequenced, leaving chains unpaired. Study-wide findings and caveats: In VDJdb matching, anti-spike CD8 responses were favored while private and CD4 specificities went missing.

V was pared by 5 bases and J by 4 bases, with 5 bases of the junction left unmatched. CDR1 is SGHTA and CDR2 is FQGNSA in the germline V gene. CDR3 size: 15 residues. In the library, individual cDNA molecules carried attached unique molecular identifiers. TCRdb re-derived calls from the 5' RACE reads in MiXCR, one entry per CDR3 protein. The table lists approximately 97,000 distinct CDR3 sequences, 11% of them singletons. Only a few counts were recorded for this clonotype. The antigen is undetermined. The input for sequencing was whole blood, taken at baseline. The chain recombines TRBV7-2 with TRBJ2-3, with 11 positions matching TRBD2. The sequence came from an adult who was a healthcare worker with PCR-confirmed SARS-CoV-2 infection or an uninfected control (not recorded which). Here the CDR3 DNA reads TGTGCCAGCAGCCTCACTAGCGGGAGTTCAGATACGCAGTATTTT. Its translation: CASSLTSGSSDTQYF.